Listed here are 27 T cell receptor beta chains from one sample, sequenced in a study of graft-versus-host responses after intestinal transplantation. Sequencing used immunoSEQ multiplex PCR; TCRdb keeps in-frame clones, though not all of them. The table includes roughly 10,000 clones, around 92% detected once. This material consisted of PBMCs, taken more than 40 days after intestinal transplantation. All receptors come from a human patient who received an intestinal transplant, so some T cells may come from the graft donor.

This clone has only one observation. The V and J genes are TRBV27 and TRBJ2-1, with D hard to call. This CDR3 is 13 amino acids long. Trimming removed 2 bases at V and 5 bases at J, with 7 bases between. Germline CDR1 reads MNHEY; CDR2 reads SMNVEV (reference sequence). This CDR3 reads CASSLGQNNEQFF. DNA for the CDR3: TGTGCCAGCAGTTTAGGCCAGAACAATGAGCAGTTCTTC.

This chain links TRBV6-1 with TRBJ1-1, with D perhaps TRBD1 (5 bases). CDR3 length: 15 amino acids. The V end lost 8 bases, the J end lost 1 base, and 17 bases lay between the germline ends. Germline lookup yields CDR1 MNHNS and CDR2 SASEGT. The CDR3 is CASARGTLPNTEAFF. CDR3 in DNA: TGTGCCAGCGCTAGAGGGACCCTTCCGAACACTGAAGCTTTCTTT.

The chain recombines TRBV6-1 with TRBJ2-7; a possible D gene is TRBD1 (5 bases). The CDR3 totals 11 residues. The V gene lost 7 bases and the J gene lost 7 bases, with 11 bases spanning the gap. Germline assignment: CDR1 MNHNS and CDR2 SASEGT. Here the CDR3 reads CASKMGREQYF. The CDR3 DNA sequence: TGTGCCAGCAAAATGGGGCGGGAGCAGTACTTC.

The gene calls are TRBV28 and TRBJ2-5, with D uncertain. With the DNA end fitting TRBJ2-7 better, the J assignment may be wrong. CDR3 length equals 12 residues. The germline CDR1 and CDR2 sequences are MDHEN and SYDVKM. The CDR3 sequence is CACFTPGYEQYF. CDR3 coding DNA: TGTGCCTGCTTCACGCCCGGATACGAGCAGTACTTC.

CDR3 protein: CASSLEAWGTEAFF. Written as DNA, the CDR3 is TGTGCCAGCAGCTTAGAGGCCTGGGGGACTGAAGCTTTCTTT. The chain links TRBV7-6 to TRBJ1-1, with TRBD1 as a possible D gene (5 bases). CDR1 SGHVS and CDR2 FNYEAQ come from the germline V gene. Trimming left V 1 base short and J 5 bases short, with 11 bases between. This CDR3 spans 14 amino acids.

CDR3 protein: CASSLGLAGGFWTDTQYF. The CDR3 DNA follows: TGTGCCAGCAGCTTAGGACTAGCGGGGGGGTTTTGGACAGATACGCAGTATTTT. The gene calls are TRBV7-2 and TRBJ2-3; 14 bases align to TRBD2. Losses at the gene ends were 1 base for V and 3 bases for J; bases not matched to a gene: 6. Germline loops: CDR1 SGHTA, CDR2 FQGNSA. This CDR3 comprises 18 residues. The whole variable domain, filled in from reference TRBV7-2 and TRBJ2-3, reads GAGVSQSPSNKVTEKGKDVELRCDPISGHTALYWYRQSLGQGLEFLIYFQGNSAPDKSGLPSDRFSAERTGGSVSTLTIQRTQQEDSAVYLCASSLGLAGGFWTDTQYFGPGTRLTVL.

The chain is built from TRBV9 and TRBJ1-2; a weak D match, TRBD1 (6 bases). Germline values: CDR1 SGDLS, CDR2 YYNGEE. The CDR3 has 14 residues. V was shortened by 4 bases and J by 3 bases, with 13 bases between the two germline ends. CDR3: CASSIRDTDYGYTF. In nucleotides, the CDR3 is TGTGCCAGCAGCATCCGGGACACCGACTATGGCTACACCTTC.

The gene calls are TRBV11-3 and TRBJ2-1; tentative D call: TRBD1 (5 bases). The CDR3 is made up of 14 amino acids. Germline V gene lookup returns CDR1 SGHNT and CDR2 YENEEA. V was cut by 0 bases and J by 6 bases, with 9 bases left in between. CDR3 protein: CASSLDAGSNEQFF. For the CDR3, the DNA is TGTGCCAGCAGCTTAGATGCAGGGTCCAATGAGCAGTTCTTC.

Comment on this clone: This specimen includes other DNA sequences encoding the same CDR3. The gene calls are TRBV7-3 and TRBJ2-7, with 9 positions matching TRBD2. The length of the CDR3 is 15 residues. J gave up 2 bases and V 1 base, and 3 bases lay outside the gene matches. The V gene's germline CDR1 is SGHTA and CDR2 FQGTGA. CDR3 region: CASSLSGGAAYEQYF. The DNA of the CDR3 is TGTGCCAGCAGCTTAAGCGGGGGGGCCGCCTACGAGCAGTACTTC.

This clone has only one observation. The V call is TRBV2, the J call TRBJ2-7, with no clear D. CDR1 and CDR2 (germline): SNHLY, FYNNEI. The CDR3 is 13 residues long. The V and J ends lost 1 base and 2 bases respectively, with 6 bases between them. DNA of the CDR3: TGTGCCAGCAGTGAAGATTCTGCCTACGAGCAGTACTTC. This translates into CASSEDSAYEQYF. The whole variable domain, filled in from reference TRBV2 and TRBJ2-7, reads EPEVTQTPSHQVTQMGQEVILRCVPISNHLYFYWYRQILGQKVEFLVSFYNNEISEKSEIFDDQFSVERPDGSNFTLKIRSTKLEDSAMYFCASSEDSAYEQYFGPGTRLTVT.

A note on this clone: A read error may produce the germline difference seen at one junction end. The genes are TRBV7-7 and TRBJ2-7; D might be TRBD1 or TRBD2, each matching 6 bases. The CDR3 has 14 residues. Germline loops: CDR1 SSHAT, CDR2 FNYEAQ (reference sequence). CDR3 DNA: TGTGCTAGCAGCGCGGGACATGGAACCTACGAGCAGTACTTC. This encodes CASSAGHGTYEQYF.

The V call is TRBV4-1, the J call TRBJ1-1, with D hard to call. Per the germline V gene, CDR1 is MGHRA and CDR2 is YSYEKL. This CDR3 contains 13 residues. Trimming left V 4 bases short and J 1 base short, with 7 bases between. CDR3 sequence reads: CASSPVPNTEAFF. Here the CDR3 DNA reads TGCGCCAGCAGCCCTGTACCGAACACTGAAGCTTTCTTT.

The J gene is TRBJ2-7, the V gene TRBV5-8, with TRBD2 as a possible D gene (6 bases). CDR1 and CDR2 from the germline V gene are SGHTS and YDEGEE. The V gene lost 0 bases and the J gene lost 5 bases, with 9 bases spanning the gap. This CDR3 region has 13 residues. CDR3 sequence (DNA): TGTGCCAGCAGCTTGGAGTCGGGGGACGAGCAGTACTTC. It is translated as CASSLESGDEQYF.

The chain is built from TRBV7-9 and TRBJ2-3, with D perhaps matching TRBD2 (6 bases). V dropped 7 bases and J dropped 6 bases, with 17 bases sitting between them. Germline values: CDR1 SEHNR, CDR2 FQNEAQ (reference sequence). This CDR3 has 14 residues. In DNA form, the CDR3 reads TGTGCCAGCATCCCAGGCCGGGCGGGGGATACGCAGTATTTT. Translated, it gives CASIPGRAGDTQYF.

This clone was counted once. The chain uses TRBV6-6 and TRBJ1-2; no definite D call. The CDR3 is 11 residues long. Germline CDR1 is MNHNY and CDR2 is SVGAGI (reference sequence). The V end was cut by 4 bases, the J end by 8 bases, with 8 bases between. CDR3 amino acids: CASSWGAGYTF. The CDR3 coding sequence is TGTGCCAGCAGTTGGGGTGCAGGCTACACCTTC.

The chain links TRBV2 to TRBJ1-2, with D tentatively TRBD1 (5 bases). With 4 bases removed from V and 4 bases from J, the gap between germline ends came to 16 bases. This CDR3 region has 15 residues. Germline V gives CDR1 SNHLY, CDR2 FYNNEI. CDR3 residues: CASSGPGGLTYGYTF. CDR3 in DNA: TGTGCCAGCAGTGGCCCCGGGGGTCTGACCTATGGCTACACCTTC.

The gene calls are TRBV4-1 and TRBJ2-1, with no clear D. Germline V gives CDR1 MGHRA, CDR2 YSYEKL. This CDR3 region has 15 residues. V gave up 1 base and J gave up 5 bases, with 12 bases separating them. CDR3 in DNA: TGCGCCAGCAGCCAAGTCGGTTTCGTCGACAATGAGCAGTTCTTC. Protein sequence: CASSQVGFVDNEQFF.

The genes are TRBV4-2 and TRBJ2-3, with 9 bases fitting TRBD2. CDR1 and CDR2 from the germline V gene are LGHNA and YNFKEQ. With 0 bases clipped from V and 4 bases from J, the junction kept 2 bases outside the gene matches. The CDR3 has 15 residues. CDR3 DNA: TGTGCCAGCAGCCAAGACGCGGGGGGGCCAGATACGCAGTATTTT. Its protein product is CASSQDAGGPDTQYF.

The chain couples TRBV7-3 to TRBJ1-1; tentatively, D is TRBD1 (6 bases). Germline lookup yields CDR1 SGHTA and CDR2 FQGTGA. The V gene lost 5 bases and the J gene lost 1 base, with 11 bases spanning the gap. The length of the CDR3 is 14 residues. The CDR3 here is CASSANRANTEAFF. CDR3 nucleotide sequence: TGTGCCAGCAGCGCGAACAGGGCGAACACTGAAGCTTTCTTT.

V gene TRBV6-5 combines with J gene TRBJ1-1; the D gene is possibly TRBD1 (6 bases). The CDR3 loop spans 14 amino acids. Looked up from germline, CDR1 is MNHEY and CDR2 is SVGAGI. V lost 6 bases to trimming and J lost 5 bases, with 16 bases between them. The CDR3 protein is CASSSTGFSTEAFF. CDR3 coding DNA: TGTGCCAGCAGCTCAACAGGGTTTTCGACTGAAGCTTTCTTT.

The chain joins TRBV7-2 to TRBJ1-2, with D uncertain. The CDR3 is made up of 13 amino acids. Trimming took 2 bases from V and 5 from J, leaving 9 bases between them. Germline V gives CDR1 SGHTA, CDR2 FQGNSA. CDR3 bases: TGTGCCAGCAGCTTACCGGGGTGGTATGGCTACACCTTC. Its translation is CASSLPGWYGYTF.

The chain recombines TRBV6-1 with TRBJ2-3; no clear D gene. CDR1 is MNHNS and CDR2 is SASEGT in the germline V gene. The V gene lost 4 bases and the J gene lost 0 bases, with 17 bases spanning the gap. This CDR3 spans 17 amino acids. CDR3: CASSGLGVAPSTDTQYF. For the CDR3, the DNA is TGTGCCAGCAGTGGCCTTGGGGTAGCTCCAAGCACAGATACGCAGTATTTT.

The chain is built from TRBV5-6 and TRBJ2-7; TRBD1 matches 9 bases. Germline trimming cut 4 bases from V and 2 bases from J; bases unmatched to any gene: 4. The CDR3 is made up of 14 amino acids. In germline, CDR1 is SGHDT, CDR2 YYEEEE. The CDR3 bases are TGTGCCAGCAGCCCCGGGACAGGGACCTACGAGCAGTACTTC. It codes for CASSPGTGTYEQYF.

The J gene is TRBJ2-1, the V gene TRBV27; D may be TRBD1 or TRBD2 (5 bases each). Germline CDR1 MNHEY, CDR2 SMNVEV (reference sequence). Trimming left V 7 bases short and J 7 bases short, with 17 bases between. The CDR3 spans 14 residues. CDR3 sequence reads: CASNPAGWGNEQFF. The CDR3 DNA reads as TGTGCCAGCAACCCGGCAGGGTGGGGGAATGAGCAGTTCTTC.

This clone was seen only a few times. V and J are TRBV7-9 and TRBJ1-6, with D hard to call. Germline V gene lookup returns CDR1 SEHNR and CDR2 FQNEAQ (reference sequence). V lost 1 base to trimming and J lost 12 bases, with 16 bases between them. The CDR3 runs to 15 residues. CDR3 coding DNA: TGTGCCAGCAGCTTAGATCTGGGTGGGAGAGAACCCCTCCACTTT. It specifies CASSLDLGGREPLHF.

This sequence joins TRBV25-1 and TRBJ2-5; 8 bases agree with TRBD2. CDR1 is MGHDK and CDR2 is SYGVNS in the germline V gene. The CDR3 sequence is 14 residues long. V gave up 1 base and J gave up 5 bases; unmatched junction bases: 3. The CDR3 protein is CASSEWASGETQYF. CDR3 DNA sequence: TGTGCCAGCAGTGAATGGGCTAGCGGGGAGACCCAGTACTTC.

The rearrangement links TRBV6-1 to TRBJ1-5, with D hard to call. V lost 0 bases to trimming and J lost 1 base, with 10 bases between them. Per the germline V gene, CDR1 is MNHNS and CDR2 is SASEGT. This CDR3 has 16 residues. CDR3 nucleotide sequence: TGTGCCAGCAGTGAAGCGCTTCAGGAGAGCAATCAGCCCCAGCATTTT. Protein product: CASSEALQESNQPQHF.